These 6 T cell receptor beta chains came from one sample sequenced in a study of cytomegalovirus exposure and HLA in healthy donors. Repertoires were generated with immunoSEQ multiplex PCR, while TCRdb's copy carries only in-frame clones and drops some. The data hold some 150,000 clones, with 88% observed a single time. The sequenced sample consisted of PBMCs. Receptor source: a man aged 18 to 30 in good health and CMV-seronegative.

The V call is TRBV5-1, the J call TRBJ2-7; TRBD1 matches at 7 bases. Trimming took 3 bases from V and 3 from J; bases not matched to a gene: 6. This CDR3 contains 14 residues. Germline V lookup: CDR1 SGHRS, CDR2 YFSETQ. The CDR3, as DNA: TGCGCCAGCAGCTCAACTGGGGACAGCTACGAGCAGTACGTC. Protein product: CASSSTGDSYEQYV.

On this clone: This sample also contains other DNA sequences that code for the same CDR3. The chain employs TRBV5-1 and TRBJ1-2, with 11 nucleotides matching TRBD1. V lost 3 bases to trimming and J lost 4 bases; unmatched junction nucleotides: 2. This CDR3 region has 14 residues. CDR1 and CDR2 (germline): SGHRS, YFSETQ. The CDR3 coding sequence is TGCGCCAGCAGCTCTGGACAGGGGGCCTATGGCTACACCTTC. Protein sequence: CASSSGQGAYGYTF.

The table lists this clone with a count of one. The V and J genes are TRBV5-1 and TRBJ1-4, with D hard to call. The V end was cut by 1 base, the J end by 7 bases, with 11 bases between. CDR3 length equals 14 residues. The germline CDR1 and CDR2 sequences are SGHRS and YFSETQ. The CDR3 region is CASSLFSGAEKLFF. DNA for the CDR3: TGCGCCAGCAGCTTGTTCTCGGGTGCTGAAAAACTGTTTTTT.

The genes are TRBV6-1 and TRBJ1-1; D unclear. Germline CDR1 reads MNHNS; CDR2 reads SASEGT. The CDR3 loop spans 12 amino acids. V was shortened by 2 bases and J by 1 base, with 2 bases between the two germline ends. In nucleotides, the CDR3 is TGTGCCAGCAGTGAACGGAACACTGAAGCTTTCTTT. Amino acid sequence: CASSERNTEAFF.

This chain links TRBV7-9 with TRBJ2-5; D not certain. This CDR3 spans 12 amino acids. The V end was cut by 5 bases, the J end by 4 bases, with 8 bases between. CDR1 and CDR2 from the germline V gene are SEHNR and FQNEAQ (reference sequence). The CDR3 protein is CASSPVRETQYF. In DNA, the CDR3 is TGTGCCAGCAGCCCCGTCCGAGAGACCCAGTACTTC. Using reference TRBV7-9 and TRBJ2-5 for the parts outside the CDR3, the full variable domain is DTGVSQNPRHKITKRGQNVTFRCDPISEHNRLYWYRQTLGQGPEFLTYFQNEAQLEKSRLLSDRFSAERPKGSFSTLEIQRTEQGDSAMYLCASSPVRETQYFGPGTRLLVL.

The rearrangement joins TRBV6-1 to TRBJ2-2; maybe TRBD1 (5 bases). Germline V CDR1 and CDR2: MNHNS, SASEGT. This CDR3 is built from 15 residues. Trimming pared 8 bases from V and 5 bases from J, leaving 18 bases between. Here the CDR3 reads CASQGIKTQTGELFF. The CDR3 DNA sequence: TGTGCCAGCCAGGGTATTAAGACGCAGACCGGGGAGCTGTTTTTT.